Listed below are T cell receptor beta chains from one sample, sequenced in a study of control samples from healthy donors and cancer patients. Using immunoSEQ multiplex PCR, the repertoire was profiled, and TCRdb retains in-frame clones only, with some absent. The data contain approximately 50,000 clones, over 75% of them singletons. The specimen sequenced was PBMCs. The source is a woman aged 55-75 years with lung cancer. CDR3s include the opening cysteine and the closing phenylalanine or tryptophan. A D gene is named only where the DNA matches it firmly. A row's size may be missing; if present it is once, few, many or a size class.

v_call	d_call	clone_size	j_call	cdr3_nt	cdr3_aa
TRBV6-5	.	.	TRBJ2-1	TGTGCCAGCGAGACCGAGCTAGGGTACAATGAGCAGTTCTTC	CASETELGYNEQFF
TRBV6-5	TRBD1	few	TRBJ2-3	TGTGCCAGCAGCTTCGACAGGGTCAGAGATACGCAGTATTTT	CASSFDRVRDTQYF
TRBV19	TRBD2	.	TRBJ2-1	TGTGCCAGTAGTATAGGGCTAGCGGGAGGGAGCTCCTACAATGAGCAGTTCTTC	CASSIGLAGGSSYNEQFF
TRBV5-1	.	few	TRBJ2-5	TGCGCCAGCAGCCCCGAGGGGGGCTATGGGACCCAGTACTTC	CASSPEGGYGTQYF
TRBV5-4	.	.	TRBJ2-1	TGTGCCAGCAGCGGAGCGAGTTTTGGCTCCTACAATGAGCAGTTCTTC	CASSGASFGSYNEQFF
TRBV2	.	large	TRBJ1-5	TGTGCCAGCAGAGCCAGGGTTAGCAATCAGCCCCAGCATTTT	CASRARVSNQPQHF
TRBV2	.	.	TRBJ1-6	TGTGCCAGCAGTGAGGGTAATTCACCCCTCCACTTT	CASSEGNSPLHF
TRBV4-2	.	.	TRBJ1-5	TGTGCCAGCAGCGAAGGGACCCCTGATGAAATACTTACTTGGGGCAATCAGCCCCAGCATTTT	CASSEGTPDEILTWGNQPQHF
TRBV3-1/TRBV3-2	TRBD2	.	TRBJ2-5	TGTGCCAGCGCCTGGCGGGGGGGCCCAGAGACCCAGTACTTC	CASAWRGGPETQYF
TRBV5-4	.	.	TRBJ1-3	TGTGCCAGCAGCTTGCAAGGACAGGGAAACACCATATATTTT	CASSLQGQGNTIYF
TRBV4-1	.	.	TRBJ2-2	TGCGCCAGCAGCCAAGAAGGGGGGCCTTACACCGGGGAGCTGTTTTTT	CASSQEGGPYTGELFF
TRBV3-1/TRBV3-2	.	.	TRBJ2-7	TGTGCCAGCAGCCAAGATCTTGGGGGGTACGGCGAGCAGTACTTC	CASSQDLGGYGEQYF
TRBV28	TRBD1	.	TRBJ2-7	TGTGCCAGCAGCCCTGGACAGGGCTACGAGCAGTACTTC	CASSPGQGYEQYF
TRBV2	.	.	TRBJ1-6	TGTGCCAGCATTATAGGGCCGGGGTCACCCCTCCACTTT	CASIIGPGSPLHF
TRBV30	.	.	TRBJ1-5	TGTGCCTGGAGTGTATCAGGAGGCCACGGGCCCCAGCATTTT	CAWSVSGGHGPQHF
TRBV7-9	.	.	TRBJ1-2	TGTGCCAGCAGCCCGCAGGGGCCCTCCAACTATGGCTACACCTTC	CASSPQGPSNYGYTF
TRBV11-3	.	.	TRBJ1-2	TGTGCCAGCAGCCCCCCAGCCTTCTCGGGCTACACCTTC	CASSPPAFSGYTF
TRBV6-5	.	.	TRBJ1-1	TGTGCCAGCAGTTACTCCTGGCGGGCGAACACTGAAGCTTTCTTT	CASSYSWRANTEAFF
TRBV6-1	.	once	TRBJ1-2	TGTGCCAGCAGTGAAGGTATCCGATATGGCTACACCTTC	CASSEGIRYGYTF
TRBV7-9	.	.	TRBJ2-3	TGTGCCAGCAGCTTAGCGGCAGATACGCAGTATTTT	CASSLAADTQYF
TRBV19	TRBD2	.	TRBJ2-3	TGTGCCACAGAGCGGGGTTACGGCACAGATACGCAGTATTTT	CATERGYGTDTQYF
TRBV2	.	.	TRBJ1-5	TGTGCCAGCAGGGGTGGACAGTCCAATCAGCCCCAGCATTTT	CASRGGQSNQPQHF
TRBV5-4	TRBD1	.	TRBJ1-2	TGTGCCAGCAGCCCACAGACAGGGACCTATGGCTACACCTTC	CASSPQTGTYGYTF
TRBV3-1/TRBV3-2	.	once	TRBJ1-3	TGTGCCAGCAGCCAAGGGACTAGATCTGGAAACACCATATATTTT	CASSQGTRSGNTIYF
TRBV5-1	.	.	TRBJ1-1	TGCGCCAGCAGCTGGGGGGGTAACACTGAAGCTTTCTTT	CASSWGGNTEAFF
TRBV15	.	.	TRBJ2-1	TGTGCCGCGGCAGCAGGACAGAGCTCCTACAATGAGCAGTTCTTC	CAAAAGQSSYNEQFF
TRBV20-1	.	.	TRBJ1-2	TGCAGTGCTCAGGGGAACTATGGCTACACCTTC	CSAQGNYGYTF
TRBV6-5	.	.	TRBJ2-7	TGTGCCAGCATGAGGGGTGCTAACCAGTACTTC	CASMRGANQYF
TRBV4-2	TRBD2	.	TRBJ2-1	TGTGCCAGCAGCCAAGTAGGGACTAGCGGGGGCCAGGATGAGCAGTTCTTC	CASSQVGTSGGQDEQFF
TRBV18	TRBD2	.	TRBJ2-3	TGTGCCAGCTCACTACTAGCGGGAGGGCCAGATACGCAGTATTTT	CASSLLAGGPDTQYF
TRBV28	.	.	TRBJ1-3	TGTGCCAGCAGTTTAAGGGCCCAGGGACGGCCGCGGAACACCATATATTTT	CASSLRAQGRPRNTIYF
TRBV16	.	few	TRBJ1-1	TGTGCCAGCAGCCAAACCACAACAGGTAACACTGAAGCTTTCTTT	CASSQTTTGNTEAFF
TRBV4-1	.	.	TRBJ1-1	TGCGCCAGCAGCCAAGAGGGGGATTCCTTTCGGGAAGCTTTCTTT	CASSQEGDSFREAFF
TRBV7-9	TRBD1	.	TRBJ1-1	TGTGCCAGCAGCTCGACAGGGTTGGGCGCTTTCTTT	CASSSTGLGAFF
TRBV9	TRBD2	.	TRBJ2-7	TGTGCCAGCAGCGTAGACCGGGCCGGGAGGGGGAGTAAATCCTACGAGCAGTACTTC	CASSVDRAGRGSKSYEQYF
TRBV30	.	.	TRBJ2-3	TGTGCCTGGAGTAGACAAAGCACAGATACGCAGTATTTT	CAWSRQSTDTQYF
TRBV5-1	TRBD2	.	TRBJ2-1	TGCGCCAGCAGCTCGGGAGGCGGGGTCAATGAGCAGTTCTTC	CASSSGGGVNEQFF
TRBV19	TRBD2	.	TRBJ2-1	TGTGCCAGTAGTTCAGGACTAGCGGGAGGGGTGAGCTCCTACAATGAGCAGTTCTTC	CASSSGLAGGVSSYNEQFF
TRBV10-3	.	.	TRBJ2-2	TGTGCCATCAGTCCACGGCAGGGAGGCACCGGGGAGCTGTTTTTT	CAISPRQGGTGELFF
TRBV11-2	.	.	TRBJ1-1	TGTGCCAGCAGCGACCTCTTGAACACTGAAGCTTTCTTT	CASSDLLNTEAFF
TRBV5-1	.	.	TRBJ2-2	TGCGCCAGCAGCTTGAGGGGTCAGGGAGACGCCGGGGAGCTGTTTTTT	CASSLRGQGDAGELFF
TRBV18	.	.	TRBJ2-1	TGTGCCAGCCTAACTTACAGCTCCTACAATGAGCAGTTCTTC	CASLTYSSYNEQFF
TRBV2	TRBD1	.	TRBJ1-1	TGTGCCAGCAAGGGACAGGTGAACACTGAAGCTTTCTTT	CASKGQVNTEAFF
TRBV11-3	TRBD2	.	TRBJ2-1	TGTGCCAGCAGTTACGCGGCGGGGGAGTCGGATGAGCAGTTCTTC	CASSYAAGESDEQFF
TRBV29-1	.	.	TRBJ2-3	TGCAGCGTTGTGTTGGGATCGGATACGCAGTATTTT	CSVVLGSDTQYF
TRBV2	.	.	TRBJ1-1	TGTGCCAGCAGTGAGGGGAACACTGAAGCTTTCTTT	CASSEGNTEAFF
TRBV29-1	.	.	TRBJ2-1	TGCAGCGGGGGGGTTCAGTACAATGAGCAGTTCTTC	CSGGVQYNEQFF
TRBV4-1	.	.	TRBJ2-5	TGCGCCAGCAGCCAAGGGCGTGGGTTAGAGACCCAGTACTTC	CASSQGRGLETQYF
TRBV6-5	.	.	TRBJ2-7	TGTGCCAGCAGTTTCGGCAGCTCCTACGAGCAGTACTTC	CASSFGSSYEQYF
TRBV28	.	.	TRBJ2-2	TGTGCCAGCAGGAGTGGACAGCACACCGGGGAGCTGTTTTTT	CASRSGQHTGELFF
TRBV2	.	.	TRBJ2-2	TGTGCCAGCATCTTAGCGGTGTCGAACACCGGGGAGCTGTTTTTT	CASILAVSNTGELFF
TRBV10-1	.	.	TRBJ2-1	TGCGCCAGCAGTGAGTCAGGGGCAGGGGACAATGAGCAGTTCTTC	CASSESGAGDNEQFF
TRBV7-9	.	.	TRBJ2-7	TGTGCCAGCAGCTTAAGCCGGGATCGGCCCGAGCAGTACTTC	CASSLSRDRPEQYF
TRBV29-1	.	.	TRBJ2-1	TGCACCACGTTGAGTACCGTTTACAATGAGCAGTTCTTC	CTTLSTVYNEQFF
TRBV7-2	TRBD1	.	TRBJ1-2	TGTGCCAGCAGCCAAGGACAGGGGGCGGGCGGCTATGGCTACACCTTC	CASSQGQGAGGYGYTF
TRBV7-6	.	.	TRBJ1-6	TGTGCCAGTAACCCCGCCGTCCCCAGGAGCTCCTATAATTCACCCCTCCACTTT	CASNPAVPRSSYNSPLHF
TRBV10-1	.	.	TRBJ2-3	TGCGCCAGCTCTCCGTCTCCTACAGATACGCAGTATTTT	CASSPSPTDTQYF
TRBV5-1	TRBD1	.	TRBJ2-1	TGCGCCAGCAGCCCTATGGGACAGGGAGGGAATGAGCAGTTCTTC	CASSPMGQGGNEQFF